The T cell receptor beta chain described here comes from a study of cytomegalovirus exposure and HLA in healthy donors. Regarding the study as a whole: An apparent linkage of common viral pathogens to several of the most significant clusters emerged in a later analysis.

It was with 60 Vbeta and 13 Jbeta primers that the PCR ran. The repertoire was sequenced with immunoSEQ multiplex PCR; TCRdb's copy has only in-frame clones and lacks some. The sample consists of around 150,000 clones, around four fifths of them appearing once. Per the germline V gene, CDR1 is SGHRS and CDR2 is YFSETQ. The trim removed 2 bases at V and 4 bases at J, leaving 3 bases unmatched. The CDR3 runs to 14 residues. This clone was observed a handful of times. Its antigen is unidentified. Sample: PBMCs. The TCR sequence derives from a man aged 18 to 30 in good health and CMV-seropositive. The chain couples TRBV5-1 to TRBJ1-2; 9 bases line up with TRBD1. CDR3 nucleotides: TGCGCCAGCAGCTTACAGGGGGCGGTCTATGGCTACACCTTC. Translation: CASSLQGAVYGYTF.